This T cell receptor beta chain was captured in a study of blood T cell repertoires in COVID-19. Study-level information: Samples of COVID-19 (acute and convalescent) were obtained from the United States, Italy and Spain.

Participant ages covered about 18 to 90 years across about 25 US areas. In Cohort 3, a recovered donor had either two negative PCRs, clearance, or symptom resolution. V was clipped by 4 bases and J by 2 bases; unmatched bases: 4. In germline, CDR1 is MNHEY, CDR2 SVGAGI. The CDR3 is 14 residues long. Produced via immunoSEQ multiplex PCR; TCRdb's table is partial and in-frame only. The sample lists more than 400,000 clones, about 90% occurring once. The source material was PBMCs or T cells enriched from blood (not recorded which). This sequence was found in a woman younger than 35 who had recovered from COVID-19. The V call is TRBV6-5, the J call TRBJ2-7, with 8 bases that match TRBD2. In DNA, the CDR3 is TGTGCCAGCAGTTCACGCGGGGGGACCTACGAGCAGTACTTC. It codes for CASSSRGGTYEQYF.